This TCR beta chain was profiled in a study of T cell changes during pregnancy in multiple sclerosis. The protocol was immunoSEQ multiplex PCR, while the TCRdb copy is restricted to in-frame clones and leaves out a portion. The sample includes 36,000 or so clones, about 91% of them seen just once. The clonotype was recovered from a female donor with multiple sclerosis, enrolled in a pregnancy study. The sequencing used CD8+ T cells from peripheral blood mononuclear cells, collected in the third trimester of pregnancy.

CDR3 sequence (DNA): TGTGCCAGTAGAGGAGGGTTTGGCACAGATACGCAGTATTTT. Encoded protein: CASRGGFGTDTQYF. The chain is built from TRBV19 and TRBJ2-3; tentative D call: TRBD2 (6 bases). Trimming took off 6 bases at V and 1 base at J, with 11 bases between the two ends. This CDR3 region has 14 residues. Germline V lookup: CDR1 LNHDA, CDR2 SQIVND (reference sequence).